Shown below are 12 T cell receptor beta chains from a single sample sequenced in a study of CD8+CD57+ T cells in acquired aplastic anemia. According to the study, genomic DNA was the template for TCR beta VDJ and CDR3 profiling. TCRdb independently ran MiXCR on the reads; one entry per CDR3 protein. The sample comprises about 420,000 distinct CDR3 sequences, around 68% of which are singletons, and 4% rests with the top ten. Sequencing input: sorted CD4+, CD8+, or CD8+CD57+ T cells (not recorded which) from PBMCs. All receptors derive from a human donor in good health, serving as a control.

In the case of this clonotype: Germline and junction disagree at one end, which may indicate a read error. The chain couples TRBV7-3 to TRBJ2-3, with D perhaps given as TRBD1 or TRBD2 (5 bases each). Germline CDR1 and CDR2: SGHTA and FQGTGA. CDR3 length: 15 amino acids. The CDR3 nucleotides read TGTGCCAGCAGCTTATTACCGGGGCAGGATAATTCACCGCTTTTT. It encodes CASSLLPGQDNSPLF.

This clonotype was counted only a few times. It may be a read error: a sequence one base away is much more abundant. The chain joins TRBV2 to TRBJ2-5; D gene unclear. CDR1 SNHLY and CDR2 FYNNEI come from the germline V gene. The CDR3 consists of 13 residues. CDR3 sequence reads: CASSITVQETRYF. The CDR3 coding sequence is TGTGCCAGCAGTATCACGGTACAAGAGACCCGGTACTTC. The full variable domain, in which reference TRBV2 and TRBJ2-5 provide the parts outside the CDR3, is EPEVTQTPSHQVTQMGQEVILRCVPISNHLYFYWYRQILGQKVEFLVSFYNNEISEKSEIFDDQFSVERPDGSNFTLKIRSTKLEDSAMYFCASSITVQETRYFGPGTRLLVL.

In this sample, this clonotype turned up many times. The chain is built from TRBV7-8 and TRBJ1-2; D is unclear. The CDR3 is 13 amino acids. Germline loops: CDR1 SGHVS, CDR2 FQNEAQ. Trimming stripped 3 bases from V and 4 bases from J, with 9 bases between. This chain's CDR3 is CASSFGVSYGYTF. CDR3 nucleotide sequence: TGTGCCAGCAGCTTTGGGGTGTCCTATGGCTACACCTTC.

V is TRBV2 and J is TRBJ1-1; D gene ambiguous. The tail of the sequence fits TRBJ1-6 better, so the J call may be wrong. Germline V lookup: CDR1 SNHLY, CDR2 FYNNEI. The length of the CDR3 is 15 residues. In nucleotides, the CDR3 is TGTGCCAGCAGTGCAGGCGTACTTGGACGCTCAAGCCTCCACTTT. It is translated as CASSAGVLGRSSLHF.

This clonotype has a count of ten or more. This rearrangement joins TRBV5-6 to TRBJ1-4; no clear D. CDR1 is SGHDT, CDR2 YYEEEE, per germline. This CDR3 spans 14 amino acids. V shed 1 base and J shed 6 bases, with 10 bases lying between them. The CDR3 nucleotides read TGTGCCAGCAGCTTGCTAGGACGGGATGAAAAACTGTTTTTT. Its translation is CASSLLGRDEKLFF. Based on the CDR3 plus reference TRBV5-6 and TRBJ1-4, the full variable domain is DAGVTQSPTHLIKTRGQQVTLRCSPKSGHDTVSWYQQALGQGPQFIFQYYEEEERQRGNFPDRFSGHQFPNYSSELNVNALLLGDSALYLCASSLLGRDEKLFFGSGTQLSVL.

On this clonotype: The junction and the germline gene differ at one end; a read error may be behind it. CDR3 sequence reads: CASSAEGIAAEAYF. CDR3 nucleotide sequence: TGTGCCAGCAGTGCGGAAGGAATTGCGGCTGAAGCTTACTTT. This chain joins TRBV2 and TRBJ1-6; D uncertain. The CDR3 covers 14 residues. Germline V gene sequence: CDR1 SNHLY, CDR2 FYNNEI.

This clonotype was detected many times. J is TRBJ1-5 and V is TRBV19, with D perhaps matching TRBD1 (6 bases). The CDR3 totals 12 residues. Trimming left V 4 bases short and J 5 bases short, with 6 bases between. Germline V gene lookup returns CDR1 LNHDA and CDR2 SQIVND (reference sequence). The CDR3 sequence: CASSTGDQPQHF. CDR3 DNA sequence: TGTGCCAGTAGTACAGGGGATCAGCCCCAGCATTTT.

V is TRBV5-1 and J is TRBJ1-2; possible D gene TRBD1, 6 bases. Trimming stripped 0 bases from V and 4 bases from J, with 13 bases between. CDR1 is SGHRS, CDR2 YFSETQ, per germline. The CDR3 extends over 15 amino acids. CDR3: CASSLDWGGSYGYTF. CDR3 DNA sequence: TGCGCCAGCAGCTTGGATTGGGGGGGCAGCTATGGCTACACCTTC.

J is TRBJ1-1 and V is TRBV9; no clear D gene. CDR3 length: 16 residues. CDR1 SGDLS and CDR2 YYNGEE come from the germline V gene. V lost 3 bases to trimming and J lost 6 bases, with 21 bases between them. CDR3 DNA sequence: TGTGCCAGCAGCGGGCGCAGCCCGTGGACGAGCGCTGAAGCTTTCTTT. Protein product: CASSGRSPWTSAEAFF.

The chain is built from TRBV5-4 and TRBJ1-4, with D possibly matching TRBD1 (5 bases). The length of the CDR3 is 15 residues. V was shortened by 0 bases and J by 5 bases, with 11 bases between the two germline ends. CDR1 is SGHNT and CDR2 is YYREEE in the germline V gene (reference sequence). CDR3 sequence: CASSLGSAGNEKLFF. For the CDR3, the DNA is TGTGCCAGCAGCTTGGGATCAGCAGGGAATGAAAAACTGTTTTTT.

The genes are TRBV9 and TRBJ1-6; no clear D gene. The V end lost 1 base, the J end lost 17 bases, and 22 bases lay between the germline ends. Germline V lookup: CDR1 SGDLS, CDR2 YYNGEE. This CDR3 spans 15 amino acids. CDR3 in amino acids: CASSVSNQGNSPFHF. CDR3 nucleotide sequence: TGTGCCAGCAGCGTATCTAACCAAGGAAATTCGCCCTTCCACTTT. The variable domain in full, with the rest retrieved from reference TRBV9 and TRBJ1-6, is DSGVTQTPKHLITATGQRVTLRCSPRSGDLSVYWYQQSLDQGLQFLIQYYNGEERAKGNILERFSAQQFPDLHSELNLSSLELGDSALYFCASSVSNQGNSPFHFGNGTRLTVT.

V usage is TRBV20-1 and J usage is TRBJ2-1; TRBD2 aligns across 11 bases. The CDR3 loop spans 15 amino acids. The junction had 10 bases not matched to a gene; V was cut back by 7 bases and J by 5 bases. CDR1 DFQATT and CDR2 SNEGSKA come from the germline V gene (reference sequence). CDR3 nucleotide sequence: TGCAGTGGGCTAGCGGGGGGAAGGGACAACAATGAGCAGTTCTTC. Translated: CSGLAGGRDNNEQFF.